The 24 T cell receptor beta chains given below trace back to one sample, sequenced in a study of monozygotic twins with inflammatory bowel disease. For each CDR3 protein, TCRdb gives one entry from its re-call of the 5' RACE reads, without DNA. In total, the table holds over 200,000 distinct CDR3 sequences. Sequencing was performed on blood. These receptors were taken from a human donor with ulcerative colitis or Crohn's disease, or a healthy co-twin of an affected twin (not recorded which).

CDR3 in amino acids: CASSQDANQGAGTDTQYF. The chain combines TRBV4-2 with TRBJ2-3; TCRdb's D gene call, TRBD1, goes unchecked for lack of DNA. CDR1 is LGHNA, CDR2 YNFKEQ, per germline. CDR3 length: 18 residues.

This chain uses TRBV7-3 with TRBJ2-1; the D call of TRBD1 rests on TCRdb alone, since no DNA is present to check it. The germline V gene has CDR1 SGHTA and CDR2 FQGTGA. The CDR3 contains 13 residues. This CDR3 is CASSLDPTGVKFF. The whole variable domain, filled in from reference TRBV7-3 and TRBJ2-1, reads GAGVSQTPSNKVTEKGKYVELRCDPISGHTALYWYRQSLGQGPEFLIYFQGTGAADDSGLPNDRFFAVRPEGSVSTLKIQRTERGDSAVYLCASSLDPTGVKFFGPGTRLTVL.

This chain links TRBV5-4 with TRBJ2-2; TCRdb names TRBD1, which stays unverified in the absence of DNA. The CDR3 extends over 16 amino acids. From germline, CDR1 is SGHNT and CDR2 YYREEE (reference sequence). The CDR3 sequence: CASSPRTERVAGELFF.

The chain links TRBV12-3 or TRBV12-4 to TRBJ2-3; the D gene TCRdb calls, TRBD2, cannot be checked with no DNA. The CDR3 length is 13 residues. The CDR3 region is CASSFGGGDTQYF.

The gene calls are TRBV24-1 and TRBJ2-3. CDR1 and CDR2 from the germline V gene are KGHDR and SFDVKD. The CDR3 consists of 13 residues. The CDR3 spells CATSSGYTDTQYF.

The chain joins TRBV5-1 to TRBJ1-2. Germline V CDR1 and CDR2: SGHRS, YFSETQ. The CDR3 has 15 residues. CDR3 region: CASSLESVGNYGYTF.

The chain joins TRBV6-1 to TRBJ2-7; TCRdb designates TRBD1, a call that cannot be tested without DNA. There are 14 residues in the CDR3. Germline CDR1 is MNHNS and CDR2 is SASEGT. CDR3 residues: CASRATGGKDEQYF.

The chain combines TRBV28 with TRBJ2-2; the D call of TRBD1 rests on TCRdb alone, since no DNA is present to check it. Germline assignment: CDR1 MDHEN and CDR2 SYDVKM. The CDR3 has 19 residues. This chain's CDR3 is CASSLTPGLSAMNTGELFF.

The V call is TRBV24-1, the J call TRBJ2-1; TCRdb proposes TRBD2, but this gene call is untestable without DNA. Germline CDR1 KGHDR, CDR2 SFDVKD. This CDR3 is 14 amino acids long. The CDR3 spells CATSLAGPYNEQFF.

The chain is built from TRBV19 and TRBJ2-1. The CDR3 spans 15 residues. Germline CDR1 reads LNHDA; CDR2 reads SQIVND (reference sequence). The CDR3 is CASSIDVSSYNEQFF.

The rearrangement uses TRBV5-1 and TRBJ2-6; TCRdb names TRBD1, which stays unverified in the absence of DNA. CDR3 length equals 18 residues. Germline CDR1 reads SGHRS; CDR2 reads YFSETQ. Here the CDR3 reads CASSATGGLRSGANVLTF.

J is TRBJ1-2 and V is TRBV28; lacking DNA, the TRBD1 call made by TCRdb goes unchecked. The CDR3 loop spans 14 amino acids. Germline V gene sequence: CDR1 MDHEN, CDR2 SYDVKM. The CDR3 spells CASTPTGWGYGYTF.

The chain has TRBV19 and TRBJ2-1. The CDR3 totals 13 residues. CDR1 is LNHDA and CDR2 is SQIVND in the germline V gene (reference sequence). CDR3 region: CASSIALYNEQFF.

CDR3 residues: CASSLVPGANVLTF. This chain joins TRBV7-2 and TRBJ2-6. The CDR3 sequence is 14 residues long. Germline CDR1 reads SGHTA; CDR2 reads FQGNSA.

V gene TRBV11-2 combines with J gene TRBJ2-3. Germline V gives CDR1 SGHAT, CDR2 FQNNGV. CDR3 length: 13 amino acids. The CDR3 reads CASSFTPVDTQYF.

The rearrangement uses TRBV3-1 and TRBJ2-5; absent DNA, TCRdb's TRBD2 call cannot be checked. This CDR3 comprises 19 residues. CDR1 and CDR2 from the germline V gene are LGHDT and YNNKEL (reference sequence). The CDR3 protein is CASSQGSQLAGGNQETQYF.

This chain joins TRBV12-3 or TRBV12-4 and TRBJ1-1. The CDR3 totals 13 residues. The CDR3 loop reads CASSLDSPTGAFF.

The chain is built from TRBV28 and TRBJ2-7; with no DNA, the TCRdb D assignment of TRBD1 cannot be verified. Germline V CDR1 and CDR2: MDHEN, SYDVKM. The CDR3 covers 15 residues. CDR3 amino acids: CASSPSGTGAYEQYF. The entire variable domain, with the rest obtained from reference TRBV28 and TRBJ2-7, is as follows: DVKVTQSSRYLVKRTGEKVFLECVQDMDHENMFWYRQDPGLGLRLIYFSYDVKMKEKGDIPEGYSVSREKKERFSLILESASTNQTSMYLCASSPSGTGAYEQYFGPGTRLTVT.

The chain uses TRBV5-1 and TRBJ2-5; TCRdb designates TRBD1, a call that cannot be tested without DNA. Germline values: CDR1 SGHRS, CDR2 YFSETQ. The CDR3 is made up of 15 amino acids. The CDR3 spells CASSFTTGALETQYF.

The chain's CDR3 is CATSPSSPGTGKETQYF. The chain couples TRBV24-1 to TRBJ2-5; TCRdb names TRBD1, which stays unverified in the absence of DNA. The CDR3 length is 17 residues. Germline CDR1 is KGHDR and CDR2 is SFDVKD.

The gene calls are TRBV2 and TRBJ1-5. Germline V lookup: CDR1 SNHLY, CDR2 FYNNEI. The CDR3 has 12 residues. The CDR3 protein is CASSEEIQPQHF.

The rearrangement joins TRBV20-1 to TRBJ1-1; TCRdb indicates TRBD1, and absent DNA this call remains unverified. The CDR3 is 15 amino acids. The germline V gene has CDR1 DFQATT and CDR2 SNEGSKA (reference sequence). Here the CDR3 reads CSARDGGRVDTEAFF.

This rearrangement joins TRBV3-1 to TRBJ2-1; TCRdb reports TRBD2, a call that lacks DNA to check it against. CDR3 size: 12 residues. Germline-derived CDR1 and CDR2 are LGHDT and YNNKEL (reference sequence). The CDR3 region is CASSQLASEQFF.

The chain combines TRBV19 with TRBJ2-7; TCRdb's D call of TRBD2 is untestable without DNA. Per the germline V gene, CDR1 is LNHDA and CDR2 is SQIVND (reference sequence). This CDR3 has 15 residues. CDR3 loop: CASSLQWDSPYEQYF.